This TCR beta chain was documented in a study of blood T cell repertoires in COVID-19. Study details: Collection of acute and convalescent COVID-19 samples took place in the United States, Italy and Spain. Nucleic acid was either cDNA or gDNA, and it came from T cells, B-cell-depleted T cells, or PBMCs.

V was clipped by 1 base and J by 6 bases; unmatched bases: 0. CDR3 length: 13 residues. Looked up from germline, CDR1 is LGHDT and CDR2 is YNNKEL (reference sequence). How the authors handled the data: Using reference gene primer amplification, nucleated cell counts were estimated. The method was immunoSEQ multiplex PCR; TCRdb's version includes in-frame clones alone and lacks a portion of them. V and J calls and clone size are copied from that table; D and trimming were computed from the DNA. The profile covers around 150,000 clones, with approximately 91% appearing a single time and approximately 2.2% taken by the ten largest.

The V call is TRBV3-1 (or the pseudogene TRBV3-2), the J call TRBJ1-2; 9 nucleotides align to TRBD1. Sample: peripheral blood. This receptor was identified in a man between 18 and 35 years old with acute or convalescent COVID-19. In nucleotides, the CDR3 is TGTGCCAGCAGCCAAGGGGACAGGGATGGCTACACCTTC. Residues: CASSQGDRDGYTF.